This TCR beta chain was recorded in a study of blood T cell repertoires in COVID-19. Measured with immunoSEQ multiplex PCR; TCRdb has only the in-frame clones, and not every one. The sample lists around 440,000 clones, about 87% occurring once. The CDR3 runs 11 residues. The V gene's germline CDR1 is DFQATT and CDR2 SNEGSKA (reference sequence). V was shortened by 1 base and J by 6 bases, with 6 bases between the two germline ends. The sample taken for sequencing was peripheral blood. The rearrangement links TRBV20-1 to TRBJ1-2; no definite D call. The receptor was isolated from a woman between 50 and 59 years old with COVID-19, enrolled during active disease. The CDR3 spells CSARAVHGYTF. The DNA for the CDR3 is TGCAGTGCTAGAGCGGTCCATGGCTACACCTTC.